This entry lists 32 T cell receptor beta chains sequenced from one sample in a study of cytomegalovirus exposure and HLA in healthy donors. Primers included in the PCR were 60 Vbeta and 13 Jbeta primers. Clones were read by immunoSEQ multiplex PCR, and TCRdb kept only the in-frame ones, dropping some. The sample consists of 150,000 to 200,000 clones, roughly 82% of them appearing once. The sequencing input was PBMCs. Receptor source: a woman aged 30 to 39 in good health and CMV-seronegative.

This chain uses TRBV15 with TRBJ2-3, with 13 bases matching TRBD2. The CDR3 length is 16 residues. Unmatched junction bases numbered 4, after V lost 4 bases and J lost 3 bases. Per germline, CDR1 LNHNV and CDR2 YYDKDF (reference sequence). This CDR3 reads CATSKTSGGVTDTQYF. CDR3 bases: TGTGCCACCAGCAAAACTAGCGGGGGGGTAACAGATACGCAGTATTTT.

This chain links TRBV28 with TRBJ1-6; D not certain. V was trimmed by 6 bases and J by 6 bases, leaving 3 bases between them. This CDR3 comprises 11 residues. Germline lookup yields CDR1 MDHEN and CDR2 SYDVKM. CDR3 sequence: CASSSNSPLHF. Here the CDR3 DNA reads TGTGCCAGCAGCTCTAATTCACCCCTCCACTTT. Variable domain in full (rest from reference TRBV28 and TRBJ1-6): DVKVTQSSRYLVKRTGEKVFLECVQDMDHENMFWYRQDPGLGLRLIYFSYDVKMKEKGDIPEGYSVSREKKERFSLILESASTNQTSMYLCASSSNSPLHFGNGTRLTVT.

V and J are TRBV19 and TRBJ2-7; D remains ambiguous. Germline values: CDR1 LNHDA, CDR2 SQIVND (reference sequence). Trimming left V 2 bases short and J 1 base short, with 9 bases between. The CDR3 length is 14 residues. CDR3 coding DNA: TGTGCCAGTAGTATAAGCACAGCTTCCTACGAGCAGTACTTC. Amino acids: CASSISTASYEQYF.

The chain carries TRBV5-4 and TRBJ2-3, with 8 bases identical to TRBD2. The V gene's germline CDR1 is SGHNT and CDR2 YYREEE (reference sequence). The CDR3 covers 15 residues. The J segment lost 3 bases and the V segment lost 0 bases, leaving 3 bases of the junction unmatched. The CDR3 loop reads CASSLAGTSTDTQYF. The CDR3 DNA reads as TGTGCCAGCAGCTTGGCCGGGACTAGTACAGATACGCAGTATTTT.

The genes are TRBV19 and TRBJ2-3; the match to TRBD1 covers 10 bases. V was clipped by 6 bases and J by 1 base; unmatched bases: 1. Looked up from germline, CDR1 is LNHDA and CDR2 is SQIVND (reference sequence). The CDR3 extends over 14 amino acids. The CDR3 loop is CASRGTGGTDTQYF. The CDR3 region has the DNA TGTGCCAGTAGGGGGACAGGGGGCACAGATACGCAGTATTTT. The variable domain in full, completed from reference TRBV19 and TRBJ2-3, reads DGGITQSPKYLFRKEGQNVTLSCEQNLNHDAMYWYRQDPGQGLRLIYYSQIVNDFQKGDIAEGYSVSREKKESFPLTVTSAQKNPTAFYLCASRGTGGTDTQYFGPGTRLTVL.

In its sample, this clone was seen a few times. V usage is TRBV25-1 and J usage is TRBJ2-7, with D perhaps matching TRBD1 (6 bases). V lost 5 bases and J lost 0, with 11 bases in between. This CDR3 is 14 amino acids long. Per the germline V gene, CDR1 is MGHDK and CDR2 is SYGVNS. CDR3 coding DNA: TGTGCCAGCAGTACCCCGGGACACTCCTACGAGCAGTACTTC. Translated, it gives CASSTPGHSYEQYF.

This clone was found a few times. The J gene is TRBJ2-2, the V gene TRBV19; TRBD1 agrees at 7 bases. In germline, CDR1 is LNHDA, CDR2 SQIVND (reference sequence). The CDR3 extends over 16 amino acids. V shed 1 base, J shed 3 bases, and the junction held 5 bases outside the gene matches. The CDR3 DNA is TGTGCCAGTAGTATAGGCTGGACAGGCTACACCGGGGAGCTGTTTTTT. The encoded protein is CASSIGWTGYTGELFF. Drawing the rest from reference TRBV19 and TRBJ2-2, the complete variable domain is DGGITQSPKYLFRKEGQNVTLSCEQNLNHDAMYWYRQDPGQGLRLIYYSQIVNDFQKGDIAEGYSVSREKKESFPLTVTSAQKNPTAFYLCASSIGWTGYTGELFFGEGSRLTVL.

The chain combines TRBV27 with TRBJ2-6, with TRBD1 as a possible D gene (6 bases). Germline values: CDR1 MNHEY, CDR2 SMNVEV (reference sequence). Trimming removed 3 bases from V and 4 bases from J, with 13 bases in between. This CDR3 contains 16 residues. CDR3 sequence (DNA): TGTGCCAGCAGTTTCTACCAGGACAGAGGGGCCAACGTCCTGACTTTC. Its translation: CASSFYQDRGANVLTF.

V and J are TRBV27 and TRBJ2-7; tentative D call: TRBD2 (5 bases). V lost 5 bases and J 0 bases, leaving 8 bases between the germline ends. CDR1 and CDR2 (germline): MNHEY, SMNVEV (reference sequence). The CDR3 runs 13 residues. CDR3 in amino acids: CASSLAGSYEQYF. CDR3 DNA: TGTGCCAGCAGTCTCGCGGGCTCCTACGAGCAGTACTTC.

J is TRBJ2-1 and V is TRBV9; 12 positions agree with TRBD2. The J segment lost 6 bases and the V segment lost 0 bases, leaving 4 bases of the junction unmatched. The CDR3 has 16 residues. Germline loops: CDR1 SGDLS, CDR2 YYNGEE. CDR3 coding DNA: TGTGCCAGCAGCGTAGGTCTAGCGGGAGGGTTCAATGAGCAGTTCTTC. Protein: CASSVGLAGGFNEQFF.

The V and J genes are TRBV28 and TRBJ2-2; D might be TRBD1 (6 bases). This CDR3 region has 16 residues. The germline V gene has CDR1 MDHEN and CDR2 SYDVKM. Trimming cost V 7 bases and J 2 bases, with 17 bases left between them. CDR3 loop: CASIYAPGQNTGELFF. The DNA of the CDR3 is TGTGCCAGCATTTATGCCCCGGGACAAAACACCGGGGAGCTGTTTTTT.

The CDR3 coding sequence is TGTGCCAGTAGTCCCGGACCCCTAGCGGGGGGGGACCTCACAGATACGCAGTATTTT. Its protein product is CASSPGPLAGGDLTDTQYF. This chain connects TRBV19 to TRBJ2-3, with 12 bases aligning to TRBD2. CDR1 LNHDA and CDR2 SQIVND come from the germline V gene (reference sequence). Trimming took 5 bases from V and 2 from J; bases not matched to a gene: 14. This CDR3 contains 19 residues.

This chain links TRBV10-3 with TRBJ1-1, with a weak D call TRBD1 (6 bases). The CDR3 sequence is 15 residues long. Germline CDR1 is ENHRY and CDR2 is SYGVKD. V was trimmed by 7 bases and J by 6 bases, leaving 21 bases between them. The chain's CDR3 is CAITEGPGEWAEAFF. The CDR3, as DNA: TGTGCCATCACCGAAGGACCAGGGGAATGGGCTGAAGCTTTCTTT.

The rearrangement links TRBV7-9 to TRBJ2-7; TRBD1 agrees at 10 bases. With V trimmed by 6 bases and J by 3 bases, 11 bases remained unmatched. This CDR3 has 16 amino acids. The germline V gene has CDR1 SEHNR and CDR2 FQNEAQ (reference sequence). The CDR3 region has the DNA TGTGCCAGCAGTGGAACCCGACAGGGGGCCTTCTACGAGCAGTACTTC. This sequence encodes CASSGTRQGAFYEQYF.

The chain is built from TRBV4-3 and TRBJ2-3, with no clear D. Germline V CDR1 and CDR2: LGHNA, YSLEER. V gave up 0 bases and J gave up 2 bases, with 12 bases separating them. This CDR3 is 16 amino acids long. This chain's CDR3 is CASSQDLSQVTDTQYF. The CDR3 DNA is TGCGCCAGCAGCCAAGATCTAAGTCAGGTCACAGATACGCAGTATTTT.

V usage is TRBV19 and J usage is TRBJ2-7; 11 nucleotides match TRBD2. The CDR3 is made up of 15 amino acids. Trimming cost V 9 bases and J 2 bases; bases outside gene matches: 9. Germline-derived CDR1 and CDR2 are LNHDA and SQIVND (reference sequence). The CDR3 is CASPVAGGRTYEQYF. CDR3 nucleotide sequence: TGTGCCAGCCCTGTAGCGGGAGGGCGAACCTACGAGCAGTACTTC.

This clone was observed a few times. The gene calls are TRBV27 and TRBJ1-1; D might be TRBD1 (6 bases). V gave up 6 bases and J gave up 3 bases, with 11 bases separating them. The CDR3 covers 13 residues. The germline gives CDR1 MNHEY, CDR2 SMNVEV (reference sequence). The CDR3 region has the DNA TGTGCCAGCAGCATCAGGGGTGACACTGAAGCTTTCTTT. Protein product: CASSIRGDTEAFF.

CDR3 bases: TGTGCCAGCAGTACGGGAGAAGCTTTCTTT. Translation gives CASSTGEAFF. This chain joins TRBV28 and TRBJ1-1; D unresolved. Trimming pared 5 bases from V and 8 bases from J, leaving 6 bases between. The germline gives CDR1 MDHEN, CDR2 SYDVKM. This CDR3 comprises 10 residues.

The DNA of the CDR3 is TGTGCCATCAGTGAGTCGGGTCAGCGAGGAGATCAGCCCCAGCATTTT. It encodes CAISESGQRGDQPQHF. This rearrangement joins TRBV10-3 to TRBJ1-5; D uncertain. In germline, CDR1 is ENHRY, CDR2 SYGVKD. Trimming took 0 bases from V and 5 from J, leaving 14 bases between them. The CDR3 sequence is 16 residues long.

This chain connects TRBV9 to TRBJ2-2, with D tentatively TRBD2 (6 bases). Germline lookup yields CDR1 SGDLS and CDR2 YYNGEE. V shed 3 bases and J shed 5 bases, with 17 bases lying between them. The CDR3 totals 16 residues. The CDR3: CASSGGLPDITGELFF. CDR3 in DNA: TGTGCCAGCAGCGGAGGACTACCAGATATAACCGGGGAGCTGTTTTTT.

CDR3 coding DNA: TGTGCCTGGAGCCCCAGGGGGACGGATGGCTACACCTTC. Its protein is CAWSPRGTDGYTF. The chain employs TRBV30 and TRBJ1-2, with TRBD1 matching 7 bases. The J segment lost 6 bases and the V segment lost 3 bases, leaving 7 bases of the junction unmatched. The CDR3 is 13 residues long. Germline CDR1 reads GTSNPN; CDR2 reads SVGIG (reference sequence).

This rearrangement joins TRBV19 to TRBJ2-1, with D tentatively TRBD2 (5 bases). CDR1 is LNHDA and CDR2 is SQIVND in the germline V gene (reference sequence). V shed 3 bases and J shed 5 bases, with 11 bases lying between them. There are 14 residues in the CDR3. For the CDR3, the DNA is TGTGCCAGTAGTATTAGGCTAGCAGACAATGAGCAGTTCTTC. It codes for CASSIRLADNEQFF.

The rearrangement joins TRBV9 to TRBJ2-3; TRBD2 matches 10 bases. The CDR3 length is 18 residues. V lost 0 bases and J lost 7; bases outside the gene matches: 14. Germline CDR1 is SGDLS and CDR2 is YYNGEE. The CDR3 bases are TGTGCCAGCAGCGTAGCCCCCGCAGGAGCGGGAGGGGGGAATACGCAGTATTTT. Encoded protein: CASSVAPAGAGGGNTQYF.

The chain is built from TRBV11-1 and TRBJ2-2; 13 bases line up with TRBD2. CDR1 SGHAT and CDR2 FQDESV come from the germline V gene (reference sequence). The V segment lost 5 bases and the J segment 2 bases; nucleotides outside the gene matches: 2. The CDR3 totals 16 residues. CDR3 DNA: TGTGCCAGCAGCGGACTAGCGGGGGCCAACACCGGGGAGCTGTTTTTT. Its translation: CASSGLAGANTGELFF.

The DNA of the CDR3 is TGTGCCAGCAGTTACCAGGGAAGCTATGGCTACACCTTC. It codes for CASSYQGSYGYTF. The chain has TRBV6-5 and TRBJ1-2, with TRBD1 as a possible D gene (5 bases). V gave up 2 bases and J gave up 4 bases, with 8 bases separating them. Germline CDR1 reads MNHEY; CDR2 reads SVGAGI. CDR3 length: 13 residues.

V usage is TRBV10-3 and J usage is TRBJ1-4, with 7 bases lining up with TRBD1. Germline CDR1 ENHRY, CDR2 SYGVKD. The CDR3 covers 15 residues. V was clipped by 10 bases and J by 3 bases; unmatched bases: 11. CDR3 protein: CATRSLGQSNEKLFF. CDR3 in DNA: TGTGCCACCAGAAGCCTGGGACAGTCTAATGAAAAACTGTTTTTT.

This clone came up once. The DNA of the CDR3 is TGTGCCTGGAGTGTACAGGGATGGGAAAAACTGTTTTTT. Translation gives CAWSVQGWEKLFF. V and J are TRBV30 and TRBJ1-4, with a tentative D call TRBD1 (6 bases). The CDR3 sequence is 13 residues long. V was pared by 0 bases and J by 8 bases, with 10 bases between. The V gene's germline CDR1 is GTSNPN and CDR2 SVGIG (reference sequence). The variable domain in full, completed from reference TRBV30 and TRBJ1-4, reads SQTIHQWPATLVQPVGSPLSLECTVEGTSNPNLYWYRQAAGRGLQLLFYSVGIGQISSEVPQNLSASRPQDRQFILSSKKLLLSDSGFYLCAWSVQGWEKLFFGSGTQLSVL.

The chain joins TRBV15 to TRBJ1-1; 8 positions match TRBD1. This CDR3 has 17 amino acids. The V segment lost 1 base and the J segment 2 bases; nucleotides outside the gene matches: 9. CDR1 and CDR2 (germline): LNHNV, YYDKDF (reference sequence). The CDR3 region is CATSRGTGSLLNTEAFF. Here the CDR3 DNA reads TGTGCCACCAGCAGAGGGACAGGGAGTCTTTTAAACACTGAAGCTTTCTTT.

This clone was observed a handful of times. This chain uses TRBV30 with TRBJ1-3; D call uncertain. This CDR3 is 11 amino acids long. Deletions cut 0 bases from V and 8 bases from J, with 5 bases between. Germline assignment: CDR1 GTSNPN and CDR2 SVGIG (reference sequence). CDR3 sequence reads: CAWSVQDTIYF. CDR3 DNA sequence: TGTGCCTGGAGTGTACAAGACACCATATATTTT. The entire variable domain, with the rest obtained from reference TRBV30 and TRBJ1-3, is as follows: SQTIHQWPATLVQPVGSPLSLECTVEGTSNPNLYWYRQAAGRGLQLLFYSVGIGQISSEVPQNLSASRPQDRQFILSSKKLLLSDSGFYLCAWSVQDTIYFGEGSWLTVV.

To note about this clone: The junction departs from germline at one end; a sequencing error may be responsible. This chain uses TRBV19 with TRBJ1-2, with D hard to call. The germline V gene encodes CDR1 LNHDA and CDR2 SQIVND (reference sequence). The CDR3 has 11 amino acids. CDR3 sequence: CASRIGHGYTF. The CDR3 nucleotides are TGTGCCAGTAGGATAGGGCATGGCTACACCTTC.

Many counts were recorded for this clone. The chain uses TRBV5-5 and TRBJ1-1; 7 bases line up with TRBD1. Germline CDR1 is SGHKS and CDR2 is YYEKEE (reference sequence). The CDR3 is 14 amino acids. The V segment lost 4 bases and the J segment 0 bases; nucleotides outside the gene matches: 3. The CDR3 DNA sequence: TGTGCCAGCAGCCCGACAGGGTTGAACACTGAAGCTTTCTTT. It specifies CASSPTGLNTEAFF.

This clone has just a few counts. The chain has TRBV2 and TRBJ1-1; no firm D call. The CDR3 spans 13 residues. V lost 7 bases, J lost 1 base, and 10 bases lay in between. Germline CDR1 is SNHLY and CDR2 is FYNNEI. In nucleotides, the CDR3 is TGTGCCAGCATATTAGAGGGGAACACTGAAGCTTTCTTT. It translates to CASILEGNTEAFF.